A selection of T cell receptor beta chains follows, all from one sample in a study of breast tumors, draining lymph nodes, adjacent tissues. TCRdb independently ran MiXCR on the multiplex PCR reads; one entry per CDR3 protein. This table holds about 230,000 distinct CDR3 sequences, about 30% found once. The source material was axillary lymph node tissue. These receptors originate from a female donor with breast cancer. Some clones in this sample may be carry-over from other donors' samples. Each CDR3 is given with its conserved first and last residue. The order of the fields is D gene, clone size, V gene, J gene, CDR3 protein, CDR3 DNA. A D gene is named only where the DNA matches it firmly. Not all rows give a size; the values are once, few, many and, for expanded clones, a class.

>NA|many|TRBV12-3/TRBV12-4|TRBJ1-5
CASSLGRAQHF
TGTGCCAGCAGTTTGGGGAGAGCCCAGCATTTT
>NA|many|TRBV7-3|TRBJ2-5
CASSLTSLETQYF
TGTGCCAGCAGCTTAACTAGTCTGGAGACCCAGTACTTC
>NA|many|TRBV6-5|TRBJ1-4
CASSYSMKGKLFF
TGTGCCAGCAGTTACTCGATGAAGGGAAAACTGTTTTTT
>NA|many|TRBV29-1|TRBJ2-3
CSVDTWGGHISTDTQYF
TGCAGCGTTGACACTTGGGGGGGGCATATTAGCACAGATACGCAGTATTTT
>NA|NA|TRBV11-3|TRBJ2-3
CASSSGRSTDTQYF
TGTGCCAGTAGCTCCGGACGAAGCACAGATACGCAGTATTTT
>TRBD2|many|TRBV19|TRBJ2-1
CASSRPTGTNNEQFF
TGTGCCAGTAGTAGGCCCACCGGGACTAACAATGAGCAGTTCTTC
>NA|many|TRBV3-1|TRBJ2-7
CASSQGLLGARYEQYF
TGTGCCAGCAGCCAAGGTCTTCTGGGGGCTCGATACGAGCAGTACTTC
>NA|many|TRBV15|TRBJ2-7
CATSRESAGEQYF
TGTGCCACCAGCAGAGAGTCGGCGGGGGAGCAGTACTTC
>NA|NA|TRBV7-9|TRBJ2-7
CASSPGAVYEQYF
TGTGCCAGCAGCCCCGGGGCAGTCTACGAGCAGTACTTC
>NA|NA|TRBV2|TRBJ2-2
CAGSWSYQELFF
TGTGCCGGCAGCTGGTCGTACCAGGAGCTGTTTTTT
>NA|NA|TRBV6-6|TRBJ2-3
CAGSHPETGTQADTQYF
TGTGCCGGCAGTCACCCGGAGACCGGGACGCAGGCAGATACGCAGTATTTT
>NA|many|TRBV6-6|TRBJ2-7
CASSQWEVYEQYF
TGTGCCAGCAGTCAATGGGAGGTCTACGAGCAGTACTTC